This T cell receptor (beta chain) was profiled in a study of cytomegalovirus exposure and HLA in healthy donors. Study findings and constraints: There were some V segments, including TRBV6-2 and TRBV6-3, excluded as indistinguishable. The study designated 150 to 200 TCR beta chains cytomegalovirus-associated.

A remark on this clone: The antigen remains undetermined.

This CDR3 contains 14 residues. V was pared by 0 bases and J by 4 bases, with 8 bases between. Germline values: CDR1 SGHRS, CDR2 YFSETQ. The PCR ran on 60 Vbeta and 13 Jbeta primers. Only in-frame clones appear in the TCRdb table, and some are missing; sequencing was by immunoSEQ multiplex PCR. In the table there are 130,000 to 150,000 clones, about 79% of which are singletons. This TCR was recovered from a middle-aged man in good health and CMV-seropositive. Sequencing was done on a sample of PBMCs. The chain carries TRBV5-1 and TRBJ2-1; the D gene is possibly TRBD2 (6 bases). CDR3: CASSLGLVYNEQFF. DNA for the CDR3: TGCGCCAGCAGCTTGGGACTAGTATACAATGAGCAGTTCTTC. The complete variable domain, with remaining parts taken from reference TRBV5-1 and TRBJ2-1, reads KAGVTQTPRYLIKTRGQQVTLSCSPISGHRSVSWYQQTPGQGLQFLFEYFSETQRNKGNFPGRFSGRQFSNSRSEMNVSTLELGDSALYLCASSLGLVYNEQFFGPGTRLTVL.